This entry lists 25 T cell receptor beta chains sequenced from one sample in a study of T cells after yellow fever vaccination. TCRdb fed the 5' RACE reads into MiXCR, producing one record per CDR3 protein. The sample contains about 260,000 distinct CDR3 sequences, over 10% of which appear only once. The sample consisted of CD4+ T cells sorted from PBMCs, taken 45 days after the yellow fever booster vaccination. These receptors came from a man aged 25 to 45 who received the YFV17D yellow fever vaccine.

This clonotype was detected a few times. The chain's CDR3 is CASSPLKKRGDTQYF. The CDR3 coding sequence is TGTGCCAGCAGCCCGCTGAAAAAGAGGGGTGATACGCAGTATTTT. The chain joins TRBV7-2 to TRBJ2-3; D might be TRBD1 or TRBD2, each matching 5 bases. CDR3 size: 15 residues. CDR1 and CDR2 (germline): SGHTA, FQGNSA. Between the trimmed V and J ends, which lost 5 bases and 6 bases, there was a span of 18 bases. The full variable domain, its missing parts supplied by reference TRBV7-2 and TRBJ2-3, is GAGVSQSPSNKVTEKGKDVELRCDPISGHTALYWYRQSLGQGLEFLIYFQGNSAPDKSGLPSDRFSAERTGGSVSTLTIQRTQQEDSAVYLCASSPLKKRGDTQYFGPGTRLTVL.

The chain employs TRBV18 and TRBJ2-7; D may correspond to TRBD1 or TRBD2 (5 bases each). CDR3 length: 16 amino acids. CDR1 is KGHSH, CDR2 LQKENI, per germline. The V gene lost 4 bases and the J gene lost 6 bases, with 22 bases spanning the gap. CDR3 region: CASSLASSQGDGEQYF. CDR3 coding DNA: TGTGCCAGCTCACTAGCCAGTTCCCAGGGAGACGGCGAGCAGTACTTC. Full variable domain (rest looked up from reference TRBV18 and TRBJ2-7): NAGVMQNPRHLVRRRGQEARLRCSPMKGHSHVYWYRQLPEEGLKFMVYLQKENIIDESGMPKERFSAEFPKEGPSILRIQQVVRGDSAAYFCASSLASSQGDGEQYFGPGTRLTVT.

This clonotype was recorded many times. The chain combines TRBV20-1 with TRBJ2-3, with 7 bases fitting TRBD2. CDR1 is DFQATT, CDR2 SNEGSKA, per germline (reference sequence). The CDR3 extends over 14 amino acids. Unmatched junction bases numbered 10, after V lost 6 bases and J lost 4 bases. CDR3 residues: CSAVGGGGADTQYF. Here the CDR3 DNA reads TGCAGTGCGGTCGGTGGGGGAGGGGCAGATACGCAGTATTTT.

This clonotype has just a few counts. The J gene is TRBJ2-5, the V gene TRBV29-1; perhaps TRBD1 as D (5 bases). V lost 7 bases, J lost 5 bases, and 11 bases lay in between. The CDR3 loop spans 11 amino acids. Germline CDR1 is SQVTM and CDR2 is ANQGSEA. CDR3: CSGYRRETQYF. CDR3 nucleotide sequence: TGCAGCGGATACAGGCGCGAGACCCAGTACTTC.

DNA for the CDR3: TGTGCCAGCAGTGAGCCAGGGAACCAAGAGACCCAGTACTTC. It specifies CASSEPGNQETQYF. This chain joins TRBV25-1 and TRBJ2-5; a possible D gene is TRBD1 (5 bases). The CDR3 length is 14 residues. Germline CDR1 and CDR2: MGHDK and SYGVNS. The V and J ends lost 3 bases and 0 bases respectively, with 8 bases between them. Full variable domain (outside the CDR3, taken from reference TRBV25-1 and TRBJ2-5): EADIYQTPRYLVIGTGKKITLECSQTMGHDKMYWYQQDPGMELHLIHYSYGVNSTEKGDLSSESTVSRIRTEHFPLTLESARPSHTSQYLCASSEPGNQETQYFGPGTRLLVL.

The rearrangement uses TRBV19 and TRBJ2-7; maybe TRBD2 (5 bases). The V and J ends lost 5 bases and 3 bases respectively, with 14 bases between them. Germline loops: CDR1 LNHDA, CDR2 SQIVND (reference sequence). The CDR3 is 14 amino acids. The chain's CDR3 is CASSLQTGIYEQYF. In DNA, the CDR3 is TGTGCCAGTAGTCTTCAAACGGGGATCTACGAGCAGTACTTC.

The V gene is TRBV20-1, the J gene TRBJ2-7; D assignment may be TRBD1 or TRBD2 (5 bases each). This CDR3 is built from 13 residues. V was shortened by 0 bases and J by 3 bases, with 9 bases between the two germline ends. Germline CDR1 DFQATT, CDR2 SNEGSKA (reference sequence). The DNA of the CDR3 is TGCAGTGCTAGAGATCGAGGGGTCTACGAGCAGTACTTC. Amino acids: CSARDRGVYEQYF.

This chain joins TRBV12-3 or TRBV12-4 and TRBJ1-5, with D possibly being TRBD1 (6 bases). The germline V and J ends were trimmed by 3 bases and 6 bases, with 18 bases remaining between them. This CDR3 spans 16 amino acids. The CDR3 reads CASSLGGLGYTQPQHF. Here the CDR3 DNA reads TGTGCCAGCAGTTTGGGGGGGCTGGGGTATACTCAGCCCCAGCATTTT.

This clonotype was found a few times. This chain links TRBV5-1 with TRBJ1-1; 8 positions agree with TRBD1. Germline assignment: CDR1 SGHRS and CDR2 YFSETQ. The V gene end was trimmed by 0 bases and the J gene end by 1 base; junction bases not matched to a gene: 8. This CDR3 has 17 amino acids. The CDR3 sequence is CASSLAAGQGANTEAFF. CDR3 in DNA: TGCGCCAGCAGCTTGGCCGCCGGACAGGGAGCGAACACTGAAGCTTTCTTT.

The genes are TRBV7-2 and TRBJ2-2; D unclear. This CDR3 has 12 amino acids. Trimming cost V 1 base and J 15 bases, with 12 bases left between them. Germline V gene lookup returns CDR1 SGHTA and CDR2 FQGNSA. The CDR3 region has the DNA TGTGCCAGCAGCTTAGTGGAAAATAAGATGTTTTTT. Protein product: CASSLVENKMFF.

The chain combines TRBV19 with TRBJ2-7, with TRBD1 matching 8 bases. The V segment lost 10 bases and the J segment 2 bases; nucleotides outside the gene matches: 10. Per the germline V gene, CDR1 is LNHDA and CDR2 is SQIVND (reference sequence). The CDR3 is made up of 14 amino acids. CDR3 loop: CATRETGDTYEQYF. The CDR3 bases are TGTGCCACTCGAGAGACAGGGGATACCTACGAGCAGTACTTC. Full variable domain (missing parts from reference TRBV19 and TRBJ2-7): DGGITQSPKYLFRKEGQNVTLSCEQNLNHDAMYWYRQDPGQGLRLIYYSQIVNDFQKGDIAEGYSVSREKKESFPLTVTSAQKNPTAFYLCATRETGDTYEQYFGPGTRLTVT.

Many counts were recorded for this clonotype. The genes are TRBV7-2 and TRBJ2-2, with 9 bases aligning to TRBD2. The germline V gene encodes CDR1 SGHTA and CDR2 FQGNSA. V lost 0 bases, J lost 6 bases, and 5 bases stayed unmatched. The CDR3 has 16 amino acids. CDR3 sequence (DNA): TGTGCCAGCAGCTTAGCTTCTCTAGCGGGATCCGGGGAGCTGTTTTTT. As protein: CASSLASLAGSGELFF.

The chain uses TRBV5-5 and TRBJ2-5, with 10 bases that match TRBD2. The germline V gene encodes CDR1 SGHKS and CDR2 YYEKEE (reference sequence). This CDR3 is 15 amino acids long. Trimming cost V 4 bases and J 9 bases; bases outside gene matches: 12. This CDR3 reads CASSPGGGSGRSQYF. The CDR3 DNA reads as TGTGCCAGCAGCCCCGGGGGTGGTAGCGGGAGGTCCCAGTACTTC. Using reference TRBV5-5 and TRBJ2-5 for the parts outside the CDR3, the full variable domain is DAGVTQSPTHLIKTRGQQVTLRCSPISGHKSVSWYQQVLGQGPQFIFQYYEKEERGRGNFPDRFSARQFPNYSSELNVNALLLGDSALYLCASSPGGGSGRSQYFGPGTRLLVL.

The V and J genes are TRBV5-4 and TRBJ2-5, with D perhaps matching TRBD1 (6 bases). With 2 bases removed from V and 7 bases from J, the gap between germline ends came to 15 bases. CDR3 length: 14 amino acids. CDR1 SGHNT and CDR2 YYREEE come from the germline V gene (reference sequence). CDR3: CASSLQGNRGTQYF. CDR3 sequence (DNA): TGTGCCAGCAGCTTACAGGGCAACCGAGGGACCCAGTACTTC.

J is TRBJ2-1 and V is TRBV7-2, with TRBD1 as a possible D gene (5 bases). Trimming cost V 0 bases and J 0 bases, with 24 bases left between them. The germline CDR1 and CDR2 sequences are SGHTA and FQGNSA. This CDR3 spans 21 amino acids. The CDR3 region has the DNA TGTGCCAGCAGCTTAGCGGAAAGTCCCCAGGTCTGGGGCAGCTCCTACAATGAGCAGTTCTTC. This gives the protein CASSLAESPQVWGSSYNEQFF.

This clonotype was observed at least ten times. The chain employs TRBV20-1 and TRBJ2-3, with 10 bases matching TRBD2. The V segment lost 5 bases and the J segment 3 bases; nucleotides outside the gene matches: 5. The CDR3 has 14 amino acids. Germline V CDR1 and CDR2: DFQATT, SNEGSKA (reference sequence). CDR3: CSAWTSGGTDTQYF. The CDR3 DNA sequence: TGCAGTGCTTGGACTAGCGGAGGGACAGATACGCAGTATTTT.

This clonotype has just a few counts. At one boundary the junction diverges from the germline segment, which might be a read error. The rearrangement uses TRBV20-1 and TRBJ2-3; D remains unclear. The CDR3 has 11 amino acids. Per the germline V gene, CDR1 is DFQATT and CDR2 is SNEGSKA (reference sequence). The CDR3 protein is CSARDLVPSVF. As DNA, the CDR3 is TGCAGTGCTAGAGATTTAGTACCCTCTGTGTTT.

This chain joins TRBV29-1 and TRBJ2-5, with 9 bases fitting TRBD2. Germline-derived CDR1 and CDR2 are SQVTM and ANQGSEA. V gave up 6 bases and J gave up 5 bases; unmatched junction bases: 13. The CDR3 is 15 amino acids. The CDR3 loop reads CSVTRRGGRGETQYF. As DNA, the CDR3 is TGCAGCGTCACCCGGCGGGGGGGTCGGGGGGAGACCCAGTACTTC.

The V gene is TRBV5-1, the J gene TRBJ2-3, with no clear D. Germline CDR1 and CDR2: SGHRS and YFSETQ. Between the trimmed V and J ends, which lost 4 bases and 2 bases, there was a span of 11 bases. The CDR3 covers 14 residues. The CDR3 reads CASSPPTLTDTQYF. The CDR3 bases are TGCGCCAGCAGCCCTCCGACTCTCACAGATACGCAGTATTTT.

The chain uses TRBV6-5 and TRBJ2-7; TRBD1 agrees at 10 bases. The CDR3 runs 15 residues. The V segment lost 4 bases and the J segment 2 bases; nucleotides outside the gene matches: 5. Looked up from germline, CDR1 is MNHEY and CDR2 is SVGAGI. CDR3 loop: CASSSSGTGAYEQYF. CDR3 coding DNA: TGTGCCAGCAGTTCATCCGGGACAGGGGCCTACGAGCAGTACTTC.

The chain couples TRBV18 to TRBJ2-6; D gene ambiguous. Germline CDR1 reads KGHSH; CDR2 reads LQKENI. V shed 3 bases and J shed 0 bases, with 12 bases lying between them. The length of the CDR3 is 17 residues. CDR3 nucleotides: TGTGCCAGCTCACCGGTGGCGGATGTCTCTGGGGCCAACGTCCTGACTTTC. This gives the protein CASSPVADVSGANVLTF. Filled out from reference TRBV18 and TRBJ2-6, the complete variable domain reads NAGVMQNPRHLVRRRGQEARLRCSPMKGHSHVYWYRQLPEEGLKFMVYLQKENIIDESGMPKERFSAEFPKEGPSILRIQQVVRGDSAAYFCASSPVADVSGANVLTFGAGSRLTVL.

V gene TRBV2 combines with J gene TRBJ1-4; no clear D. CDR3 length: 13 amino acids. CDR1 SNHLY and CDR2 FYNNEI come from the germline V gene. Trimming removed 6 bases from V and 10 bases from J, with 15 bases in between. The DNA of the CDR3 is TGTGCCAGCAGACGTACCGTAGTTGCAAAACTGTTTTTT. It is translated as CASRRTVVAKLFF.

The sample holds a few counts of this clonotype. The V call is TRBV20-1, the J call TRBJ2-7; no clear D gene. V was cut by 0 bases and J by 2 bases, with 8 bases left in between. Germline values: CDR1 DFQATT, CDR2 SNEGSKA (reference sequence). CDR3 length: 13 residues. The CDR3 sequence is CSAREAKTYEQYF. CDR3 nucleotide sequence: TGCAGTGCTAGAGAGGCGAAGACCTACGAGCAGTACTTC.

The chain links TRBV20-1 to TRBJ2-7, with TRBD1 as a possible D gene (6 bases). The CDR3 consists of 16 residues. Trimming left V 1 base short and J 0 bases short, with 16 bases between. Per germline, CDR1 DFQATT and CDR2 SNEGSKA (reference sequence). In DNA, the CDR3 is TGCAGTGCTAGAGGCGGGTTGGGACATCACTCCTACGAGCAGTACTTC. Protein sequence: CSARGGLGHHSYEQYF.

This clonotype turned up a few times. J is TRBJ1-2 and V is TRBV7-9; D gene uncertain. CDR3 length: 13 amino acids. V lost 0 bases, J lost 2 bases, and 4 bases lay in between. Germline V lookup: CDR1 SEHNR, CDR2 FQNEAQ (reference sequence). The CDR3 DNA reads TGTGCCAGCAGCTTAGCCCGAAACTATGGCTACACCTTC. This sequence encodes CASSLARNYGYTF.